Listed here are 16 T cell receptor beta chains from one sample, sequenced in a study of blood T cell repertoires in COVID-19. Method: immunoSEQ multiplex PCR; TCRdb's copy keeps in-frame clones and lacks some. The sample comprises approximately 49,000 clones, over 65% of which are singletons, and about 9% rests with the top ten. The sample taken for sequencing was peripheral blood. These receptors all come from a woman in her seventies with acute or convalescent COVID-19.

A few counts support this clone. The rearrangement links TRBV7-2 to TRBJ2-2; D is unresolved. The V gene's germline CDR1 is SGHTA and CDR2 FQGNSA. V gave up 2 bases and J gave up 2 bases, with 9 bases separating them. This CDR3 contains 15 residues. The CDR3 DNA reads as TGTGCCAGCAGCTTAATGGCAGATAACACCGGGGAGCTGTTTTTT. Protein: CASSLMADNTGELFF.

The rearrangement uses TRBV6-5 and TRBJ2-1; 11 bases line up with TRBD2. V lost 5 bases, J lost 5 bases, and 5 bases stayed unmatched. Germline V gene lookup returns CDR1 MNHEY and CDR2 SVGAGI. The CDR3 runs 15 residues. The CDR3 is CASSPGTSGNNEQFF. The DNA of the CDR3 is TGTGCCAGCAGTCCCGGGACTAGCGGCAACAATGAGCAGTTCTTC.

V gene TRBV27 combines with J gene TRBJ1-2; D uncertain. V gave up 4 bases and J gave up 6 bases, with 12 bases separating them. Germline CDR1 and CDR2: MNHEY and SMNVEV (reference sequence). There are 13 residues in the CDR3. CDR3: CASSSGAGNGYTF. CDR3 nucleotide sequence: TGTGCCAGCAGTTCGGGCGCGGGTAATGGCTACACCTTC.

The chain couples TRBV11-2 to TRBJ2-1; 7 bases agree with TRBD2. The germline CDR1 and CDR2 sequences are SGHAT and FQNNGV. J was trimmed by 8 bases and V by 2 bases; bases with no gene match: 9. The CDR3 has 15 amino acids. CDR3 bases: TGTGCCAGCAGCTTACCCGGGACTAATACCCATGAGCAGTTCTTC. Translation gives CASSLPGTNTHEQFF.

CDR3 in amino acids: CASSPEGDFYGYTF. The CDR3 bases are TGCGCCAGCAGCCCCGAGGGCGATTTCTATGGCTACACCTTC. The V gene is TRBV5-1, the J gene TRBJ1-2, with no clear D. Germline V gene lookup returns CDR1 SGHRS and CDR2 YFSETQ. The V gene lost 4 bases and the J gene lost 4 bases, with 14 bases spanning the gap. This CDR3 contains 14 residues.

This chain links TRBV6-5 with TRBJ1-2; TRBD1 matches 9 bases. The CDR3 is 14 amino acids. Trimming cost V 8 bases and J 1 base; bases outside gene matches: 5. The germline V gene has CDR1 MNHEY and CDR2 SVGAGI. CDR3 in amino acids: CASQPGQGNYGYTF. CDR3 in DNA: TGTGCCAGCCAGCCGGGACAGGGTAACTATGGCTACACCTTC.

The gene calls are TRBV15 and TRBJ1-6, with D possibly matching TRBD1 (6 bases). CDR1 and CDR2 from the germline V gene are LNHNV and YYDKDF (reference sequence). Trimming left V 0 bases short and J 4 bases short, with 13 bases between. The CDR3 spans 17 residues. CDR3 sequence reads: CATSRDSVQGYNSPLHF. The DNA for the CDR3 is TGTGCCACCAGCAGAGATTCGGTACAGGGATATAATTCACCCCTCCACTTT. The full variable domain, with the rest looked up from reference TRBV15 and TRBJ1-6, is DAMVIQNPRYQVTQFGKPVTLSCSQTLNHNVMYWYQQKSSQAPKLLFHYYDKDFNNEADTPDNFQSRRPNTSFCFLDIRSPGLGDTAMYLCATSRDSVQGYNSPLHFGNGTRLTVT.

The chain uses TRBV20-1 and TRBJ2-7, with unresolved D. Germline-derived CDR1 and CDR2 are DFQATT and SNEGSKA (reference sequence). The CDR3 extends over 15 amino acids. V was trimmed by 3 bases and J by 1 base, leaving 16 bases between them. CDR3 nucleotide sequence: TGCAGTGCTAGTCCTCTATCGCCCGAGTCCTACGAGCAGTACTTC. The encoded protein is CSASPLSPESYEQYF.

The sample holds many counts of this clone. CDR3 DNA: TGTGCCAGCAGTTACTCGACATCAAGGTACTATGGCTACACCTTC. Residues: CASSYSTSRYYGYTF. This chain connects TRBV6-2 or TRBV6-3 to TRBJ1-2; D not resolved. The CDR3 spans 15 residues. The ends were cut back, 0 bases at V and 3 bases at J, with 11 bases in the middle. Germline V lookup: CDR1 MNHEY, CDR2 SVGEGT.

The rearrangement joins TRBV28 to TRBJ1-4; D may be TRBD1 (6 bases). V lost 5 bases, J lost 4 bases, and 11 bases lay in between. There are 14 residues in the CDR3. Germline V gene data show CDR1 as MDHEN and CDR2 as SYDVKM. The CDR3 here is CASSGGHVNEKLFF. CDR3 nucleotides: TGTGCCAGCAGTGGGGGACATGTTAATGAAAAACTGTTTTTT.

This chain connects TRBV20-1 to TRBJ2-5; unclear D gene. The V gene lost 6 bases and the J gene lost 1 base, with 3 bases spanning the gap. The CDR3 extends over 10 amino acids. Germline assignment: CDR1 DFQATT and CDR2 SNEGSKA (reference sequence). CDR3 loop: CSALQETQYF. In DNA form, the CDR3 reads TGCAGTGCACTCCAAGAGACCCAGTACTTC.

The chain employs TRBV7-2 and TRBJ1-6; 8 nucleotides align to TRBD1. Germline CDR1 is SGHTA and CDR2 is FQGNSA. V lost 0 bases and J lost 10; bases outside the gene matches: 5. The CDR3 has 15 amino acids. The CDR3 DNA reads TGTGCCAGCAGCTTAGCGACAGGGGTAGGATCACCCCTCCACTTT. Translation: CASSLATGVGSPLHF.

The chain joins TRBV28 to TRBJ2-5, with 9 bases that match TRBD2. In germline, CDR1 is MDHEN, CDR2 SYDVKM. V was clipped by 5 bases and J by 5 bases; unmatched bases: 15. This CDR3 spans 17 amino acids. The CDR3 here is CASSEGYSGSTRETQYF. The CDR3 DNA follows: TGTGCCAGCAGTGAGGGGTATAGCGGGAGTACGCGGGAGACCCAGTACTTC.

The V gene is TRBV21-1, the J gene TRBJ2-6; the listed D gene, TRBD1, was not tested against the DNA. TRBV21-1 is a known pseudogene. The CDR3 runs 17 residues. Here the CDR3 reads CASSSHTGSTGANVLTF. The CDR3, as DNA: TGTGCCAGCAGCTCCCATACAGGGAGTACTGGGGCCAACGTCCTGACTTTC.

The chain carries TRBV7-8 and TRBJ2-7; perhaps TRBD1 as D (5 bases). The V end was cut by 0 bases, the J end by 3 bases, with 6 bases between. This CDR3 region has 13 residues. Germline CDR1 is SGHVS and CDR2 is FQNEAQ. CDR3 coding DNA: TGTGCCAGCAGCTTAGCAGGGGACTACGAGCAGTACTTC. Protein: CASSLAGDYEQYF.

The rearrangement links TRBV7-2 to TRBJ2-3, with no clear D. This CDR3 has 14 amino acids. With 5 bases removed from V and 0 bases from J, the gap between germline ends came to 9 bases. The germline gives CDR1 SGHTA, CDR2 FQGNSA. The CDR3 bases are TGTGCCAGCAGCCAGACAACTAGCACAGATACGCAGTATTTT. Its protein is CASSQTTSTDTQYF.